The 32 T cell receptor beta chains given below trace back to one sample, sequenced in a study of T cells in Graves' hyperthyroidism and ophthalmopathy (dated by TCRdb to between 2018 and 2020). Library preparation was by multiplex PCR. The listed sequencing device is Illumina HiSeq 2000. The TCR beta CDR3 regions were amplified from RNA transcripts. A first-round RT-PCR of the TCR CDR3 used the HTBI primer set with the Qiagen OneStep RT-PCR kit. TCRdb ran its own pipeline on the public reads, namely fastp trimming at Q25 and MiXCR clone calling, and kept in-frame beta chains. Entries that share a CDR3 protein sequence are merged under the most common genes and DNA. For this sample there are about 260,000 distinct CDR3 sequences; around 22% appear just once. The ten largest clones take up over 55% of the sample. Sequenced material: blood. The origin of the receptors is a man aged 25 to 40 with Graves' ophthalmopathy.

At least ten counts were recorded for this clonotype. The V gene is TRBV20-1, the J gene TRBJ2-1; tentative D call: TRBD1 (6 bases). Germline V gene lookup returns CDR1 DFQATT and CDR2 SNEGSKA (reference sequence). Trimming took off 0 bases at V and 7 bases at J, with 19 bases between the two ends. The CDR3 length is 16 residues. The CDR3 DNA is TGCAGTGCTAGAGATATAAGGGACAAGGTTTGGAATGAGCAGTTCTTC. Amino acid sequence: CSARDIRDKVWNEQFF.

The V gene is TRBV7-8, the J gene TRBJ1-1; D possibly corresponds to TRBD1 (6 bases). CDR1 and CDR2 from the germline V gene are SGHVS and FQNEAQ. V was shortened by 6 bases and J by 6 bases, with 11 bases between the two germline ends. This CDR3 is built from 12 residues. The CDR3 spells CASRSGEPEAFF. DNA for the CDR3: TGTGCCAGCAGGTCAGGGGAACCTGAAGCTTTCTTT.

This chain connects TRBV6-2 or TRBV6-3 to TRBJ2-7; 7 bases match TRBD2. Germline V gene sequence: CDR1 MNHEY, CDR2 SVGEGT. The trim removed 7 bases at V and 2 bases at J, leaving 8 bases unmatched. The CDR3 spans 14 residues. The CDR3 bases are TGTGCCAGCACAAAAGCGGGACCAACCTACGAGCAGTACTTC. Amino acids: CASTKAGPTYEQYF.

The rearrangement uses TRBV30 and TRBJ1-1, with TRBD1 matching 7 bases. V trimming: 2 bases; J trimming: 5 bases; junction bases outside the gene matches: 8. The CDR3 has 14 residues. Germline CDR1 GTSNPN, CDR2 SVGIG (reference sequence). CDR3 DNA sequence: TGTGCCTGGAGTAATGACAGGGAGTATACTGAAGCTTTCTTT. Encoded protein: CAWSNDREYTEAFF.

The CDR3 DNA reads as TGTGCCACCAGCAGAGTTGCCAGCTACAATCAGCCCCAGCATTTT. Translating gives CATSRVASYNQPQHF. The V call is TRBV15, the J call TRBJ1-5; unclear D gene. The CDR3 length is 15 residues. Trimming removed 1 base from V and 3 bases from J, with 10 bases in between. CDR1 and CDR2 (germline): LNHNV, YYDKDF (reference sequence).

This clonotype was seen at least ten times. This chain joins TRBV28 and TRBJ1-5; D is uncertain. Germline V gene sequence: CDR1 MDHEN, CDR2 SYDVKM. Trimming stripped 8 bases from V and 5 bases from J, with 13 bases between. The CDR3 spans 13 residues. CDR3 in DNA: TGTGCCAGCCGGAGTGGAACTTATCAGCCCCAGCATTTT. As protein: CASRSGTYQPQHF.

The chain has TRBV12-3 or TRBV12-4 and TRBJ1-4; 12 nucleotides align to TRBD1. With V trimmed by 8 bases and J by 8 bases, 3 bases remained unmatched. The CDR3 covers 13 residues. CDR3 sequence: CASGTGGGEKLFF. For the CDR3, the DNA is TGTGCCAGCGGGACAGGGGGCGGGGAAAAACTGTTTTTT.

This clonotype was counted only a few times. The V and J genes are TRBV7-9 and TRBJ2-1; D perhaps matches TRBD2 (6 bases). Trimming removed 2 bases at V and 8 bases at J, with 13 bases between. The CDR3 runs 14 residues. CDR1 is SEHNR, CDR2 FQNEAQ, per germline (reference sequence). The CDR3 spells CASSLSLPGDEQFF. The CDR3 coding sequence is TGTGCCAGCAGCTTATCCCTCCCGGGGGATGAGCAGTTCTTC.

The table lists this clonotype with a few counts. This chain uses TRBV3-1 with TRBJ2-2; D is possibly TRBD1 or TRBD2 (7 bases each). The CDR3 runs 14 residues. Trimming removed 10 bases at V and 4 bases at J, with 16 bases between. CDR1 and CDR2 (germline): LGHDT, YNNKEL (reference sequence). CDR3: CATRGGAGTGELFF. The DNA for the CDR3 is TGTGCCACCAGGGGGGGCGCTGGCACCGGGGAGCTGTTTTTT.

The chain is built from TRBV20-1 and TRBJ2-1; 10 bases map to TRBD2. There are 14 residues in the CDR3. Germline V lookup: CDR1 DFQATT, CDR2 SNEGSKA (reference sequence). V trimming: 1 base; J trimming: 7 bases; junction bases outside the gene matches: 4. For the CDR3, the DNA is TGCAGTGCTAGAGGAGCGGGAGGGCGGAATGAGCAGTTCTTC. Protein: CSARGAGGRNEQFF.

Concerning this clonotype: Possible read error: a much larger clone is one base away. The chain combines TRBV10-3 with TRBJ2-7; 13 positions agree with TRBD2. CDR1 is ENHRY and CDR2 is SYGVKD in the germline V gene. V trimming: 10 bases; J trimming: 8 bases; junction bases outside the gene matches: 8. There are 13 residues in the CDR3. This CDR3 reads CASGLAGANKQYF. CDR3 nucleotides: TGTGCCAGCGGACTAGCGGGAGCTAACAAGCAGTACTTC.

This clonotype was detected ten times or more. The rearrangement uses TRBV7-2 and TRBJ2-7; 14 bases are a match to TRBD2. Germline V gives CDR1 SGHTA, CDR2 FQGNSA. The trim removed 0 bases at V and 6 bases at J, leaving 1 base unmatched. The CDR3 has 15 residues. The CDR3 DNA reads as TGTGCCAGCAGCTTAGCGGGACTAGCGGGAGTCGAGCAGTACTTC. Protein product: CASSLAGLAGVEQYF.

The V and J genes are TRBV30 and TRBJ2-5; D gene unclear. With 3 bases removed from V and 1 base from J, the gap between germline ends came to 9 bases. The germline V gene has CDR1 GTSNPN and CDR2 SVGIG (reference sequence). This CDR3 is built from 13 residues. The CDR3 loop reads CAWRRWIQETQYF. CDR3 DNA sequence: TGTGCCTGGAGGAGGTGGATCCAAGAGACCCAGTACTTC.

The chain carries TRBV20-1 and TRBJ2-1, with D unclear. The CDR3 length is 14 residues. Germline loops: CDR1 DFQATT, CDR2 SNEGSKA (reference sequence). The ends were cut back, 6 bases at V and 6 bases at J, with 18 bases in the middle. CDR3 region: CSAKRDRPFNEQFF. CDR3 DNA sequence: TGCAGTGCAAAAAGAGACCGACCATTCAATGAGCAGTTCTTC.

This clonotype showed up many times. The rearrangement joins TRBV6-1 to TRBJ2-5, with D tentatively TRBD2 (6 bases). CDR1 and CDR2 from the germline V gene are MNHNS and SASEGT. Trimming took off 6 bases at V and 2 bases at J, with 13 bases between the two ends. CDR3 size: 14 residues. The CDR3 nucleotides read TGTGCCAGCAGGCAGGGACTGATGCAAGAGACCCAGTACTTC. Encoded protein: CASRQGLMQETQYF.

This clonotype was picked up a small number of times. The chain combines TRBV10-2 with TRBJ2-1; a weak D match, TRBD1 (6 bases). The CDR3 consists of 17 residues. Looked up from germline, CDR1 is WSHSY and CDR2 is SAAADI. Trimming left V 0 bases short and J 3 bases short, with 15 bases between. The CDR3 DNA reads TGCGCCAGCAGTGAGTCGCTTACAGGGAGACACTACAATGAGCAGTTCTTC. This sequence encodes CASSESLTGRHYNEQFF.

The sample holds a few counts of this clonotype. The chain joins TRBV7-9 to TRBJ1-1; TRBD1 aligns across 11 bases. The V gene's germline CDR1 is SEHNR and CDR2 FQNEAQ (reference sequence). Trimming at V came to 5 bases and at J to 3 bases, leaving 11 bases not matched to a gene. The CDR3 sequence is 17 residues long. Here the CDR3 DNA reads TGTGCCAGCAGCCCTGGACAGGGGGCAAGGTTGGACACTGAAGCTTTCTTT. Amino acids: CASSPGQGARLDTEAFF.

This clonotype came up a few times. This sequence joins TRBV6-2 or TRBV6-3 and TRBJ1-2; D is undetermined. V dropped 2 bases and J dropped 8 bases, with 9 bases sitting between them. Germline V lookup: CDR1 MNHEY, CDR2 SVGEGT. The CDR3 has 12 amino acids. CDR3 in amino acids: CASSYGFTGYTF. CDR3 DNA: TGTGCCAGCAGTTACGGGTTTACGGGCTACACCTTC.

Only a few counts were recorded for this clonotype. V is TRBV7-6 and J is TRBJ2-2, with D hard to call. The CDR3 extends over 14 amino acids. Looked up from germline, CDR1 is SGHVS and CDR2 is FNYEAQ. V dropped 1 base and J dropped 3 bases, with 6 bases sitting between them. The CDR3 DNA reads as TGTGCCAGCAGCTTAGTTGAGGACACCGGGGAGCTGTTTTTT. It yields the protein CASSLVEDTGELFF.

Regarding this clonotype: A read error may produce the germline difference seen at one junction end. The chain employs TRBV6-5 and TRBJ1-5, with 7 bases fitting TRBD1. The V gene's germline CDR1 is MNHEY and CDR2 SVGAGI. This CDR3 comprises 15 residues. The chain's CDR3 is CASIYSTGGNQPQHF. In nucleotides, the CDR3 is TGTGCCAGCATTTACTCCACAGGGGGCAATCAGCCCCAGCATTTT.

This clonotype was counted many times. The rearrangement uses TRBV12-3 or TRBV12-4 and TRBJ1-2; 10 bases agree with TRBD1. The trim removed 0 bases at V and 8 bases at J, leaving 0 bases unmatched. CDR3 length equals 13 residues. The CDR3 reads CASSLADRGGYTF. CDR3 DNA: TGTGCCAGCAGTTTAGCGGACAGGGGGGGCTACACCTTC.

The gene calls are TRBV5-1 and TRBJ2-1; the match to TRBD2 covers 8 bases. This CDR3 contains 15 residues. After removal of 4 bases from V and 6 bases from J, the junction contained 9 bases not matched to a gene. CDR1 is SGHRS and CDR2 is YFSETQ in the germline V gene. CDR3 residues: CASSPVREGRNEQFF. DNA of the CDR3: TGCGCCAGCAGCCCTGTCCGGGAGGGCCGCAATGAGCAGTTCTTC.

The rearrangement links TRBV7-9 to TRBJ2-7; 8 nucleotides agree with TRBD2. The CDR3 spans 16 residues. V was clipped by 8 bases and J by 4 bases; unmatched bases: 16. Germline loops: CDR1 SEHNR, CDR2 FQNEAQ (reference sequence). The CDR3: CASARGSGSILYEQYF. CDR3 nucleotides: TGTGCCAGCGCTAGAGGGAGCGGGAGTATCCTTTACGAGCAGTACTTC.

This clonotype was seen at least ten times. The J gene is TRBJ2-2, the V gene TRBV2, with D tentatively TRBD1 (5 bases). Germline CDR1 reads SNHLY; CDR2 reads FYNNEI. The CDR3 sequence is 15 residues long. V lost 6 bases, J lost 4 bases, and 15 bases lay in between. The DNA for the CDR3 is TGTGCCAGCAGAGGTACAGGTGGGGCCACCGGGGAGCTGTTTTTT. It codes for CASRGTGGATGELFF.

The chain joins TRBV12-3 or TRBV12-4 to TRBJ2-2; D is unclear. CDR3 size: 12 residues. The V end was cut by 7 bases, the J end by 0 bases, with 3 bases between. The CDR3 region has the DNA TGTGCCAGCAAGCCGAACACCGGGGAGCTGTTTTTT. This encodes CASKPNTGELFF.

This clonotype was observed many times. J is TRBJ1-5 and V is TRBV3-1, with D unclear. Trimming took 1 base from V and 3 from J, leaving 10 bases between them. This CDR3 is built from 15 residues. CDR1 is LGHDT, CDR2 YNNKEL, per germline (reference sequence). The CDR3 DNA reads TGTGCCAGCAGCCAAGGGGCCGGAATCAATCAGCCCCAGCATTTT. Translation gives CASSQGAGINQPQHF.

This clonotype was seen ten or more times. The genes are TRBV30 and TRBJ1-2, with 9 bases that match TRBD1. V lost 2 bases, J lost 6 bases, and 1 base stayed unmatched. The CDR3 is 12 residues long. Germline CDR1 and CDR2: GTSNPN and SVGIG (reference sequence). CDR3 protein: CAWSTGGDGYTF. The CDR3 coding sequence is TGTGCCTGGAGTACAGGGGGCGATGGCTACACCTTC.

Comment on this clonotype: This could be a read error, since a much larger clone is one nucleotide away. V is TRBV28 and J is TRBJ1-5, with D unresolved. This CDR3 has 12 amino acids. Germline-derived CDR1 and CDR2 are MDHEN and SYDVKM. The DNA for the CDR3 is TGTGCCAACAGTTTGTTAAATCAGCCCCAGCATTTT. This encodes CANSLLNQPQHF.

This clonotype was counted at least ten times. This sequence joins TRBV10-1 and TRBJ2-1; D gene uncertain. Germline values: CDR1 WNHNN, CDR2 SYGVQD (reference sequence). Trimming took 8 bases from V and 0 from J, leaving 14 bases between them. The CDR3 runs to 15 residues. Written as DNA, the CDR3 is TGCGCCAGCTCTAAGGATCTTAGCTCCTACAATGAGCAGTTCTTC. It codes for CASSKDLSSYNEQFF.

This clonotype came up many times. The chain uses TRBV12-3 or TRBV12-4 and TRBJ2-3; 9 bases are shared with TRBD2. The CDR3 has 15 residues. Germline trimming cut 7 bases from V and 5 bases from J; bases unmatched to any gene: 10. CDR3 region: CASTRQVAGVDTQYF. CDR3 DNA sequence: TGTGCCAGCACCCGACAGGTAGCGGGAGTAGATACGCAGTATTTT.

CDR3 DNA sequence: TGTGCCAGTATGGACGGCAATCCTTATGGCTACACCTTC. Protein product: CASMDGNPYGYTF. V usage is TRBV19 and J usage is TRBJ1-2; D is unclear. The CDR3 consists of 13 residues. From germline, CDR1 is LNHDA and CDR2 SQIVND (reference sequence). Trimming took 7 bases from V and 5 from J, leaving 14 bases between them.

This clonotype turned up a few times. A junction end diverges from the germline sequence, so it may reflect a read error. This chain joins TRBV5-1 and TRBJ2-3; TRBD2 is a possible D gene (5 bases). The germline V gene has CDR1 SGHRS and CDR2 YFSETQ. CDR3 length equals 17 residues. The CDR3 DNA is TGCGCCAGCAGCTTGGCCCGATCAGCGGCGGGCACAGATGCGCAGTATTTT. As protein: CASSLARSAAGTDAQYF. Based on the CDR3 plus reference TRBV5-1 and TRBJ2-3, the full variable domain is KAGVTQTPRYLIKTRGQQVTLSCSPISGHRSVSWYQQTPGQGLQFLFEYFSETQRNKGNFPGRFSGRQFSNSRSEMNVSTLELGDSALYLCASSLARSAAGTDAQYFGPGTRLTVL.